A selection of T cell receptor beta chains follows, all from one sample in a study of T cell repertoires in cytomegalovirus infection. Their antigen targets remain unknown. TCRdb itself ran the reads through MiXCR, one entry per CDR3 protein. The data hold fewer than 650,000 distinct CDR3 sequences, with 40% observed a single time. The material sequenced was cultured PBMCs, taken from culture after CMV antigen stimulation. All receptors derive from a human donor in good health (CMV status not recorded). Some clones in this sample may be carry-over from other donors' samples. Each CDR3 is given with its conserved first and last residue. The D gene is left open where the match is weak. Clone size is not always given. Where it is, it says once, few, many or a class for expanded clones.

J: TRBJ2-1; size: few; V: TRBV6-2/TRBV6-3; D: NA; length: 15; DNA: TGTGCCAGCAGTTCATTCACCCGCCCCTACAATGAGCAGTTCTTC; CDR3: CASSSFTRPYNEQFF
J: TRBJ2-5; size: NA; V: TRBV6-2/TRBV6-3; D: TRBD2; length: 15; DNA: TGTGCCAGCAGTTCTAGCGGGAGGGCCACGGAGACCCAGTACTTC; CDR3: CASSSSGRATETQYF
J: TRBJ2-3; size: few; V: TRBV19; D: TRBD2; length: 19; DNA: TGTGCCAGTAGTATATTGATGGGCGGGGGGATACCTAGCACAGATACGCAGTATTTT; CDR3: CASSILMGGGIPSTDTQYF
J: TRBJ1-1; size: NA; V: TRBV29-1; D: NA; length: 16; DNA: TGCAGCGTTGAAGAGGACAACCTCGACGGCGACACTGAAGCTTTCTTT; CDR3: CSVEEDNLDGDTEAFF
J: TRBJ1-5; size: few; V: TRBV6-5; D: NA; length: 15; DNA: TGTGCCAGCAGGGGGGTTCCCGGGGGGGACCAGCCCCAGCATTTT; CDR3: CASRGVPGGDQPQHF
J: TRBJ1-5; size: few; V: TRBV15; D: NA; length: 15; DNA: TGTGCCACCAGCAGGGGAGGGGGTTCCAATCAGCCCCAGCATTTT; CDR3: CATSRGGGSNQPQHF
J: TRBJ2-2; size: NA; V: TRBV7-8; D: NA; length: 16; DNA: TGTGCCAGCAACCGAGGGGGACGGGTCAGCACCGGGGAGCTGTTTTTT; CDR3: CASNRGGRVSTGELFF
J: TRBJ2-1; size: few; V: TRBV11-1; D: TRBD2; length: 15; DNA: TGTGCCAGCAGCTTGGGAGGGACTAGAAACAATGAGCAGTTCTTC; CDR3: CASSLGGTRNNEQFF
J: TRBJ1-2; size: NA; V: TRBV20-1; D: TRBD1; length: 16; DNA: TGCAGTGCTAGAAAAGCCGGGGGACAGGGTCCCTATGGCTACACCTTC; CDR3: CSARKAGGQGPYGYTF
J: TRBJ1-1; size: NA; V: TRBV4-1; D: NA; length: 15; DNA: TGCGCCAGCAGCCAAGAGCCGGGGCCCCGACCTGAAGCTTTCTTT; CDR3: CASSQEPGPRPEAFF
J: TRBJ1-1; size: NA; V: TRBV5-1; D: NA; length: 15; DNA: TGCGCCAGCAGCTTGGACGGCAGGGGGAACACTGAAGCTTTCTTT; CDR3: CASSLDGRGNTEAFF
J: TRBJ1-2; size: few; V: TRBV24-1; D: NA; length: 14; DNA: TGTGCCACCAGTGATTTCCCAGAGGGCTATGGCTACACCTTC; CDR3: CATSDFPEGYGYTF
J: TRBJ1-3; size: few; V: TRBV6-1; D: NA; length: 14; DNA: TGTGCCAGCAGTCCCCGGCAGTCTGGAAACACCATATATTTT; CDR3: CASSPRQSGNTIYF
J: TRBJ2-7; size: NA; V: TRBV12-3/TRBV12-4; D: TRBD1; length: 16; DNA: TGTGCCAGCAGCCACACGGGACAGGGGAGAATAGGCGAGCAGTACTTC; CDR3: CASSHTGQGRIGEQYF
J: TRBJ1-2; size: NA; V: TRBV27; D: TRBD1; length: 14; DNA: TGTGCCAGCAGTTTAAAACCAGGGGGCCATGGCTACACCTTC; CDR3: CASSLKPGGHGYTF
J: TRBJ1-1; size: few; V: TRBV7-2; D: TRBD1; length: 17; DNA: TGTGCCAGCAGCTTACCCTCCCCGGGACAGGGGAACACTGAAGCTTTCTTT; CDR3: CASSLPSPGQGNTEAFF
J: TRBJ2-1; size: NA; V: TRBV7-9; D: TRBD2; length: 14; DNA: TGTGCCAGCGAGATAGCGGGAGTTAACTATGAGCAGTTCTTC; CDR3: CASEIAGVNYEQFF
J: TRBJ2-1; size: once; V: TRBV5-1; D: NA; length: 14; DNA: TGCGCCAGCAGCTTGGACGGCAGAAACAATGAGCAGTTCTTC; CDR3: CASSLDGRNNEQFF
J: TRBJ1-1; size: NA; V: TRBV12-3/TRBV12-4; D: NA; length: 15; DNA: TGTGCCAGCAGTCTCCTGCTTGGGCAGAACACTGAAGCTTTCTTT; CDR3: CASSLLLGQNTEAFF
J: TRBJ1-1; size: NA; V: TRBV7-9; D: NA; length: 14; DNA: TGTGCCAGCAGCTTGGGGTCGGCTCTTGCTGAAGCTTTCTTT; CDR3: CASSLGSALAEAFF
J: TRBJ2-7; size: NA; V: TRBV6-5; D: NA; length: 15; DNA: TGTGCCAGCAGATGGGGTAGCCGGGACACCTACGAGCAGTACTTC; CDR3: CASRWGSRDTYEQYF
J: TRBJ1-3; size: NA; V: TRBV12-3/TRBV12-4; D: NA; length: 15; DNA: TGTGCCAGCAGTCCATCAGGGGCGCGGGGAAACACCATATATTTT; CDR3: CASSPSGARGNTIYF
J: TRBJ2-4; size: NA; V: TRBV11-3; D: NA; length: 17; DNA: TGTGCCAGCAGCCCGGACGCCCTCGCCTTAGCCAAAAACATTCAGTACTTC; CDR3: CASSPDALALAKNIQYF
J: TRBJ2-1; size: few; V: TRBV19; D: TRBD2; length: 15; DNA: TGTGCCAGTAGTATATTTGGACTAGACAGAAATGAGCAGTTCTTC; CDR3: CASSIFGLDRNEQFF
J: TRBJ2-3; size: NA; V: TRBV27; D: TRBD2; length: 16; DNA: TGTGCCAGCAGTTTAATGCTAGCGGGGATGAGGGATACGCAGTATTTT; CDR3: CASSLMLAGMRDTQYF
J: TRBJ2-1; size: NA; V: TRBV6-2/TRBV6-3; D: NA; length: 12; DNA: TGTGCCAGCAGTAACCAGGGGAATGAGCAGTTCTTC; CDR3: CASSNQGNEQFF
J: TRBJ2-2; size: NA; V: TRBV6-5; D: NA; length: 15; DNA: TGTGCCAGCACCCAACTAGCCAGGAACACCGGGGAGCTGTTTTTT; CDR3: CASTQLARNTGELFF